These 14 T cell receptor beta chains share one sample of origin, sequenced in a study of cytomegalovirus exposure and HLA in healthy donors. The PCR contained 60 Vbeta and 13 Jbeta primers. TCRdb's copy holds only in-frame clones and misses some; the assay was immunoSEQ multiplex PCR. Of about 100,000 clones in the sample, over 65% are singletons; the top ten hold 14%. The sequenced sample was PBMCs. All receptors come from a woman aged 40 to 50 in good health and CMV-seropositive.

This chain links TRBV5-1 with TRBJ2-2; D uncertain. This CDR3 has 17 amino acids. The germline V and J ends were trimmed by 4 bases and 0 bases, with 16 bases remaining between them. The germline gives CDR1 SGHRS, CDR2 YFSETQ. CDR3 residues: CASSLRQTASNTGELFF. In DNA form, the CDR3 reads TGCGCCAGCAGCCTCCGTCAGACTGCCTCGAACACCGGGGAGCTGTTTTTT.

The CDR3 DNA reads as TGTGCCATCAGTGCCCACCCGCCGGGCAATCAGCCCCAGCATTTT. It encodes CAISAHPPGNQPQHF. This chain joins TRBV10-3 and TRBJ1-5; D uncertain. This CDR3 is built from 15 residues. V was shortened by 4 bases and J by 2 bases, with 12 bases between the two germline ends. The germline V gene encodes CDR1 ENHRY and CDR2 SYGVKD.

The chain recombines TRBV19 with TRBJ2-7; 8 nucleotides align to TRBD1. The J segment lost 0 bases and the V segment lost 6 bases, leaving 7 bases of the junction unmatched. The CDR3 extends over 15 amino acids. CDR1 LNHDA and CDR2 SQIVND come from the germline V gene (reference sequence). The CDR3, as DNA: TGTGCCAGTAGGGCCGGGACAGGATCCTCCTACGAGCAGTACTTC. Its protein is CASRAGTGSSYEQYF.

The chain links TRBV5-8 to TRBJ2-1, with TRBD2 identical over 11 bases. This CDR3 contains 18 residues. CDR1 SGHTS and CDR2 YDEGEE come from the germline V gene. The J segment lost 4 bases and the V segment lost 6 bases, leaving 15 bases of the junction unmatched. CDR3 DNA sequence: TGTGCCAGCACCAAATCTGGGACTAGCGGAGCAACTTACAATGAGCAGTTCTTC. Encoded protein: CASTKSGTSGATYNEQFF.

The rearrangement links TRBV15 to TRBJ1-6; 8 positions agree with TRBD1. V gave up 5 bases and J gave up 7 bases; unmatched junction bases: 7. This CDR3 has 15 amino acids. CDR1 is LNHNV, CDR2 YYDKDF, per germline (reference sequence). The CDR3 protein is CATSGRQGRNSPLHF. The CDR3, as DNA: TGTGCCACCAGCGGAAGACAGGGGAGGAATTCACCCCTCCACTTT. Full variable domain (remainder filled in from reference TRBV15 and TRBJ1-6): DAMVIQNPRYQVTQFGKPVTLSCSQTLNHNVMYWYQQKSSQAPKLLFHYYDKDFNNEADTPDNFQSRRPNTSFCFLDIRSPGLGDTAMYLCATSGRQGRNSPLHFGNGTRLTVT.

The chain employs TRBV6-5 and TRBJ1-2; possibly TRBD1 for D (5 bases). The germline V and J ends were trimmed by 5 bases and 3 bases, with 16 bases remaining between them. Germline-derived CDR1 and CDR2 are MNHEY and SVGAGI. The length of the CDR3 is 15 residues. The CDR3 loop reads CASSGEAQGDYGYTF. The DNA of the CDR3 is TGTGCCAGCAGTGGAGAGGCCCAGGGTGACTATGGCTACACCTTC.

CDR3 protein: CASSARGKLRNSPLHF. CDR3 DNA sequence: TGTGCCAGCAGCGCCCGCGGGAAGCTACGTAATTCACCCCTCCACTTT. The V and J genes are TRBV9 and TRBJ1-6; D is undetermined. V lost 3 bases, J lost 6 bases, and 16 bases lay in between. Germline values: CDR1 SGDLS, CDR2 YYNGEE. The CDR3 covers 16 residues.

The rearrangement joins TRBV6-6 to TRBJ1-2; TRBD1 agrees at 8 bases. The germline V gene encodes CDR1 MNHNY and CDR2 SVGAGI (reference sequence). The length of the CDR3 is 16 residues. V lost 5 bases, J lost 2 bases, and 10 bases stayed unmatched. CDR3 DNA: TGTGCCAGCAGTCATCGACAGGGGACTATCAACTATGGCTACACCTTC. It encodes CASSHRQGTINYGYTF.

V and J are TRBV5-1 and TRBJ1-2; perhaps TRBD1 as D (6 bases). The CDR3 is 14 residues long. CDR1 and CDR2 from the germline V gene are SGHRS and YFSETQ. V was clipped by 4 bases and J by 4 bases, with 14 bases between them. The CDR3 sequence is CASSAQGGGYGYTF. As DNA, the CDR3 is TGCGCCAGCAGCGCACAGGGCGGCGGCTATGGCTACACCTTC.

This clone was seen more than once but under ten times. The chain uses TRBV19 and TRBJ1-5, with 7 bases that match TRBD1. The CDR3 length is 16 residues. V was clipped by 4 bases and J by 0 bases; unmatched bases: 6. From germline, CDR1 is LNHDA and CDR2 SQIVND (reference sequence). DNA for the CDR3: TGTGCCAGTAGTACAGGGACAGCCTTTAGCAATCAGCCCCAGCATTTT. Translation: CASSTGTAFSNQPQHF.

The chain carries TRBV11-2 and TRBJ2-7; 11 nucleotides align to TRBD1. Germline CDR1 reads SGHAT; CDR2 reads FQNNGV. The CDR3 loop spans 14 amino acids. V lost 5 bases and J lost 3; bases outside the gene matches: 3. This chain's CDR3 is CASSDGTGGYEQYF. In DNA, the CDR3 is TGTGCCAGCAGCGACGGGACAGGGGGCTACGAGCAGTACTTC.

The V call is TRBV30, the J call TRBJ2-2; tentatively, D is TRBD2 (7 bases). The V gene lost 6 bases and the J gene lost 2 bases, with 16 bases spanning the gap. This CDR3 comprises 15 residues. Germline V gives CDR1 GTSNPN, CDR2 SVGIG (reference sequence). The CDR3 sequence is CACDRGGPNTGELFF. As DNA, the CDR3 is TGTGCCTGTGATAGGGGGGGCCCCAACACCGGGGAGCTGTTTTTT.

V and J are TRBV5-6 and TRBJ1-2; 10 nucleotides agree with TRBD1. Germline V gene lookup returns CDR1 SGHDT and CDR2 YYEEEE. Trimming removed 2 bases from V and 4 bases from J; junction bases left unmatched: 8. The CDR3 is 16 residues long. The CDR3 sequence: CASSLTPGTGAYGYTF. The CDR3 nucleotides are TGTGCCAGCAGCTTAACCCCCGGGACAGGGGCCTATGGCTACACCTTC. The full variable domain, rest sourced from reference TRBV5-6 and TRBJ1-2, is DAGVTQSPTHLIKTRGQQVTLRCSPKSGHDTVSWYQQALGQGPQFIFQYYEEEERQRGNFPDRFSGHQFPNYSSELNVNALLLGDSALYLCASSLTPGTGAYGYTFGSGTRLTVV.

The genes are TRBV6-6 and TRBJ2-1; no reliable D call. The CDR3 covers 10 residues. CDR1 is MNHNY, CDR2 SVGAGI, per germline (reference sequence). Between the trimmed V and J ends, which lost 6 bases and 8 bases, there was a span of 5 bases. The CDR3 DNA reads TGTGCCAGCAGCCTCGATGAGCAGTTCTTC. This sequence encodes CASSLDEQFF.